This TCR beta chain was captured by sequencing in a study of cytomegalovirus exposure and HLA in healthy donors. Study findings and constraints: For most subjects, TCR beta sequences were reported to predict HLA-A and HLA-B alleles with accuracy. When a later analysis was performed, an Asian-associated ancestry cluster reportedly had fewer N-insertions than the roughly 700-donor mean. Overall, approximately 150 TCR beta chains were annotated as cytomegalovirus-associated.

PCR amplification relied on 60 Vbeta primers (plus 13 Jbeta primers). The protocol was immunoSEQ multiplex PCR, while the TCRdb copy is restricted to in-frame clones and leaves out a portion. The profile shows about 160,000 clones, about 72% of them singletons. Concerning this clone: Its target is not known.

In germline, CDR1 is MNHEY, CDR2 SMNVEV (reference sequence). The CDR3 is 14 amino acids. Unmatched junction bases numbered 6, after V lost 3 bases and J lost 5 bases. The chain couples TRBV27 to TRBJ1-1; 7 nucleotides line up with TRBD1. The sample was PBMCs. This sequence originates from a man aged 50-59 years in good health and CMV-seropositive. CDR3 DNA: TGTGCCAGCAGTTTTGGCAGGGGGAAAACTGAAGCTTTCTTT. The encoded protein is CASSFGRGKTEAFF.